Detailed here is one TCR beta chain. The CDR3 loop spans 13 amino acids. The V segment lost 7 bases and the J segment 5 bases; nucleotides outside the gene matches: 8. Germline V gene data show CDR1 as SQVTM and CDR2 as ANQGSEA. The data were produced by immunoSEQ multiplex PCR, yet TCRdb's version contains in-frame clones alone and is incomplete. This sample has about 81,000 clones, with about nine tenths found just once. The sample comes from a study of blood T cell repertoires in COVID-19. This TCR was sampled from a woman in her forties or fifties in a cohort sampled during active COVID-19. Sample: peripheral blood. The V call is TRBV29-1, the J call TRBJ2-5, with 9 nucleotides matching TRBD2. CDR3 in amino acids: CSGRTSVAETQYF. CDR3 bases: TGCAGCGGCCGGACTAGCGTGGCGGAGACCCAGTACTTC.